Below, 12 T cell receptor beta chains from the same sample are listed, as sequenced in a study of control samples from healthy donors and cancer patients. Profiling relied on immunoSEQ multiplex PCR, and the TCRdb table lists in-frame clones only, not all of them. The data hold fewer than 65,000 clones, with about four fifths observed a single time. Sequencing was done on a sample of blood. Receptors originate from a man aged 65 to 79 in good health.

The chain links TRBV18 to TRBJ2-5; TRBD1 aligns across 7 bases. The CDR3 runs 14 residues. Trimming cost V 4 bases and J 2 bases; bases outside gene matches: 4. In germline, CDR1 is KGHSH, CDR2 LQKENI. The CDR3 sequence is CASSRAGGQETQYF. In DNA, the CDR3 is TGTGCCAGCTCACGAGCAGGGGGACAAGAGACCCAGTACTTC.

The chain recombines TRBV14 with TRBJ2-2; D unclear. CDR3 length equals 14 residues. Germline CDR1 is SGHDN and CDR2 is FVKESK. Trimming took 1 base from V and 1 from J, leaving 4 bases between them. CDR3 nucleotides: TGTGCCAGCAGCCAAGCCGTGAACACCGGGGAGCTGTTTTTT. Encoded protein: CASSQAVNTGELFF. Complete variable domain (other parts from reference TRBV14 and TRBJ2-2): EAGVTQFPSHSVIEKGQTVTLRCDPISGHDNLYWYRRVMGKEIKFLLHFVKESKQDESGMPNNRFLAERTGGTYSTLKVQPAELEDSGVYFCASSQAVNTGELFFGEGSRLTVL.

The chain carries TRBV4-2 and TRBJ2-1, with TRBD2 identical over 9 bases. CDR1 is LGHNA and CDR2 is YNFKEQ in the germline V gene. The junction had 10 bases not matched to a gene; V was cut back by 1 base and J by 0 bases. This CDR3 comprises 19 residues. CDR3 sequence (DNA): TGTGCCAGCAGCCAAGGAACAGCGGGGGGTCCTAGCTCCTACAATGAGCAGTTCTTC. Its protein product is CASSQGTAGGPSSYNEQFF.

A few counts support this clone. The gene calls are TRBV28 and TRBJ1-1, with 7 positions matching TRBD1. CDR1 MDHEN and CDR2 SYDVKM come from the germline V gene. The CDR3 covers 15 residues. Unmatched junction bases numbered 10, after V lost 5 bases and J lost 4 bases. CDR3 amino acids: CASSNHGTAGTEAFF. In nucleotides, the CDR3 is TGTGCCAGCAGTAACCATGGGACAGCGGGCACTGAAGCTTTCTTT.

The chain combines TRBV30 with TRBJ1-6; no clear D. Germline-derived CDR1 and CDR2 are GTSNPN and SVGIG (reference sequence). The CDR3 contains 12 residues. The chain's CDR3 is CAHTTGSPPLHF. The CDR3 nucleotides read TGTGCGCACACAACGGGCTCGCCACCCCTCCACTTT.

This clone has only a few counts. The gene calls are TRBV9 and TRBJ1-3, with D perhaps TRBD1 (5 bases). There are 15 residues in the CDR3. The V gene lost 0 bases and the J gene lost 0 bases, with 7 bases spanning the gap. Germline V gene data show CDR1 as SGDLS and CDR2 as YYNGEE. This CDR3 is CASSVARDSGNTIYF. The CDR3 nucleotides are TGTGCCAGCAGCGTAGCCAGGGACTCTGGAAACACCATATATTTT.

This clone was observed many times. This chain links TRBV10-2 with TRBJ2-7; D is ambiguous. Germline lookup yields CDR1 WSHSY and CDR2 SAAADI. The CDR3 has 13 residues. V was pared by 3 bases and J by 4 bases, with 10 bases between. CDR3: CASSDHEVYEQYF. The CDR3, as DNA: TGCGCCAGCAGTGACCACGAGGTTTACGAGCAGTACTTC.

The chain recombines TRBV9 with TRBJ2-3; the D is unclear. V was trimmed by 1 base and J by 2 bases, leaving 8 bases between them. The length of the CDR3 is 14 residues. Germline V gene data show CDR1 as SGDLS and CDR2 as YYNGEE. CDR3 protein: CASSVSLYTDTQYF. The CDR3 nucleotides read TGTGCCAGCAGCGTATCTCTTTACACAGATACGCAGTATTTT.

This rearrangement joins TRBV6-5 to TRBJ1-1, with 8 bases lining up with TRBD1. The CDR3 is 12 amino acids. Trimming cost V 8 bases and J 10 bases; bases outside gene matches: 9. From germline, CDR1 is MNHEY and CDR2 SVGAGI. The CDR3 sequence is CASRPRTGPAFF. Written as DNA, the CDR3 is TGTGCCAGCCGACCACGGACAGGGCCAGCTTTCTTT.

V usage is TRBV5-5 and J usage is TRBJ2-5; 7 bases align to TRBD1. The CDR3 runs 14 residues. Germline V gene lookup returns CDR1 SGHKS and CDR2 YYEKEE (reference sequence). With V trimmed by 5 bases and J by 1 base, 5 bases remained unmatched. In DNA form, the CDR3 reads TGTGCCAGCAGGTCGGGACAGACCCAAGAGACCCAGTACTTC. Amino acid sequence: CASRSGQTQETQYF.

V usage is TRBV3-1 (or the pseudogene TRBV3-2) and J usage is TRBJ2-7; no clear D. Trimming left V 2 bases short and J 0 bases short, with 11 bases between. The CDR3 loop spans 15 amino acids. Germline V CDR1 and CDR2: LGHDT, YNNKEL (reference sequence). For the CDR3, the DNA is TGTGCCAGCAGCCAAAGGTCAGGTCTCTCCTACGAGCAGTACTTC. Translation gives CASSQRSGLSYEQYF.

The chain joins TRBV18 to TRBJ1-1; D ambiguous. The CDR3 has 14 residues. Germline assignment: CDR1 KGHSH and CDR2 LQKENI. V shed 6 bases and J shed 3 bases, with 14 bases lying between them. The CDR3 protein is CASSPTNTDTEAFF. CDR3 coding DNA: TGTGCCAGCTCGCCTACAAACACGGACACTGAAGCTTTCTTT.